These T cell receptor beta chains were read from a single sample in a study of vaccination and CD4 T cells after COVID-19. In TCRdb, the PCR reads were re-called with MiXCR into one record per CDR3 protein. Altogether roughly 16,000 distinct CDR3 sequences are present, 44% being singletons, with the ten largest covering 3% to 4%. Which antigens these TCRs recognize remains unknown. The sequencing sample was made of CD4+ T cells from blood, cultured in vitro. Receptors originate from a human donor who had recovered from COVID-19. The CDR3 runs from the conserved cysteine through the conserved F or W. D genes are given only for firm matches. A clone size is listed for some rows: how often the clone was seen (once, few, many), or a class if it is expanded.

D: TRBD2
J: TRBJ2-7
V: TRBV20-1
size: -
DNA: TGCAGTGCTTTTCTAGCGGGAGGTTACGAGCAGTACTTC
CDR3: CSAFLAGGYEQYF

D: -
J: TRBJ2-3
V: TRBV20-1
size: few
DNA: TGCAGTGCTAGAGACCCCGTCCCAGATACGCAGTATTTT
CDR3: CSARDPVPDTQYF

D: -
J: TRBJ2-3
V: TRBV7-9
size: few
DNA: TGTGCCAGCAGCCAAAAAGGGATCCCAGATACGCAGTATTTT
CDR3: CASSQKGIPDTQYF

D: TRBD2
J: TRBJ2-7
V: TRBV6-1
size: -
DNA: TGTGCCAGCAGTCCCCCGGGACTAGCGTTTCACGAGCAGTACTTC
CDR3: CASSPPGLAFHEQYF

D: TRBD1
J: TRBJ2-1
V: TRBV3-1
size: few
DNA: TGTGCCAGCAGCCAAGATGTGCCAGGGGGTTACAATGAGCAGTTCTTC
CDR3: CASSQDVPGGYNEQFF

D: TRBD1
J: TRBJ1-2
V: TRBV19
size: -
DNA: TGTGCCAGTAGGACGCCGGGACAGTCACACTATGGCTACACCTTC
CDR3: CASRTPGQSHYGYTF

D: TRBD2
J: TRBJ2-7
V: TRBV6-5
size: -
DNA: TGTGCCAGCAGTTATTTGAAGCGGGAGGGGTCCTACGAGCAGTACTTC
CDR3: CASSYLKREGSYEQYF

D: -
J: TRBJ1-3
V: TRBV5-5
size: -
DNA: TGTGCCAGCAACGGGGAGGCTGGAAACACCATATATTTT
CDR3: CASNGEAGNTIYF

D: -
J: TRBJ1-1
V: TRBV2
size: few
DNA: TGTGCCAGCAGTGAAGGCCGGACAGTAAGTGAAGCTTTCTTT
CDR3: CASSEGRTVSEAFF

D: -
J: TRBJ2-3
V: TRBV6-5
size: -
DNA: TGTGCCAGCAGTTCAAATGGGGGTAGGAGAATAGATACGCAGTATTTT
CDR3: CASSSNGGRRIDTQYF

D: -
J: TRBJ1-4
V: TRBV20-1
size: -
DNA: TGCAGTGCTGATCTCGGACAGATTAATGAAAAACTGTTTTTT
CDR3: CSADLGQINEKLFF

D: TRBD1
J: TRBJ2-5
V: TRBV12-5
size: few
DNA: TGTGCTAGTTCTACGACAGGGGGCAGTGAGACCCAGTACTTC
CDR3: CASSTTGGSETQYF

D: TRBD1
J: TRBJ1-4
V: TRBV27
size: -
DNA: TGTGCCAGCAGTTCTCTACAGGGGCGTGAAAAACTGTTTTTT
CDR3: CASSSLQGREKLFF

D: -
J: TRBJ2-5
V: TRBV30
size: few
DNA: TGTGCCTGGAGTCGTGAAGCTAAGAGTGAGACCCAGTACTTC
CDR3: CAWSREAKSETQYF

D: -
J: TRBJ2-7
V: TRBV28
size: -
DNA: TGTGCCAGCAGTCTATTGGGACAAACTTACGAGCAGTACTTC
CDR3: CASSLLGQTYEQYF

D: TRBD2
J: TRBJ2-7
V: TRBV6-5
size: -
DNA: TGTGCCAGCAGTTACGGGCTAGCGGGAGGTAGTCGGAGGAACGAGCAGTACTTC
CDR3: CASSYGLAGGSRRNEQYF

D: TRBD2
J: TRBJ2-3
V: TRBV11-2
size: few
DNA: TGTGCCAGCAGCTGGAGACTAGCGGGAGATGTGGATACGCAGTATTTT
CDR3: CASSWRLAGDVDTQYF

D: TRBD2
J: TRBJ2-3
V: TRBV19
size: -
DNA: TGTGCCAGTAGTATTATGCAGGGCGGGAGAGCAAATACGCAGTATTTT
CDR3: CASSIMQGGRANTQYF

D: -
J: TRBJ2-3
V: TRBV11-2
size: once
DNA: TGTGCCAGCAGCCAGGCGGCAGATACGCAGTATTTT
CDR3: CASSQAADTQYF

D: TRBD2
J: TRBJ2-5
V: TRBV19
size: -
DNA: TGTGCCAGTAGTGGACTAGCGGGAGGTGAGACCCAGTACTTC
CDR3: CASSGLAGGETQYF

D: TRBD1
J: TRBJ1-6
V: TRBV2
size: few
DNA: TGTGCCACCTCGGGACAGGCGGGCTCACCCCTCCACTTT
CDR3: CATSGQAGSPLHF

D: -
J: TRBJ2-3
V: TRBV5-1
size: -
DNA: TGCGCCAGCAGCCACTGGGACAGCACAGATACGCAGTATTTT
CDR3: CASSHWDSTDTQYF

D: -
J: TRBJ1-3
V: TRBV20-1
size: few
DNA: TGCAGTGCTAGAGATATTAGTCCAGATGGAAACACCATATATTTT
CDR3: CSARDISPDGNTIYF

D: TRBD1
J: TRBJ1-5
V: TRBV27
size: few
DNA: TGTGCCAGCTCCACTGACAGGGGATCTCAGCCCCAGCATTTT
CDR3: CASSTDRGSQPQHF

D: -
J: TRBJ2-5
V: TRBV21-1
size: -
DNA: TGTGCCAGCAGCTTAAGGGGAGGAGAGACCCAGTACTTC
CDR3: CASSLRGGETQYF

D: -
J: TRBJ2-3
V: TRBV2
size: -
DNA: TGTGCCAGCAGGGTCCGAGGGAGCGGGGATACGCAGTATTTT
CDR3: CASRVRGSGDTQYF

D: TRBD1
J: TRBJ1-2
V: TRBV6-1
size: -
DNA: TGTGCCAGCAGTGAACGGGACAGGGAATGCTACACCTTC
CDR3: CASSERDRECYTF

D: -
J: TRBJ1-2
V: TRBV6-1
size: few
DNA: TGTGCCAGCAGTGAACGGACTCCCCTGGGATCATATGGCTACACCTTC
CDR3: CASSERTPLGSYGYTF

D: TRBD1
J: TRBJ2-3
V: TRBV7-9
size: -
DNA: TGTGCCAGCAGCCCGGGGACAGCTAGCACAGATACGCAGTATTTT
CDR3: CASSPGTASTDTQYF

D: TRBD2
J: TRBJ2-3
V: TRBV7-3
size: -
DNA: TGTGCCAGCAGCTGGGGACTAGCGGGAGATACGCAGTATTTT
CDR3: CASSWGLAGDTQYF

D: -
J: TRBJ1-2
V: TRBV7-8
size: -
DNA: TGTGCCAGCAGCAACCGGGACACGAGTGGCTACACCTTC
CDR3: CASSNRDTSGYTF

D: -
J: TRBJ2-2
V: TRBV12-3/TRBV12-4
size: -
DNA: TGTGCCAGCGGAGCGCACCGGGAGCTGTTTTTT
CDR3: CASGAHRELFF

D: TRBD2
J: TRBJ2-3
V: TRBV20-1
size: -
DNA: TGCAGTGCTAGAGAGGCGGGAGGAGTAGATACGCAGTATTTT
CDR3: CSAREAGGVDTQYF

D: -
J: TRBJ2-7
V: TRBV20-1
size: few
DNA: TGCAGTGCTGGACATGGTAGGAGAACGGGGGCCTACGAGCAGTACTTC
CDR3: CSAGHGRRTGAYEQYF

D: TRBD2
J: TRBJ2-3
V: TRBV20-1
size: few
DNA: TGCAGTGCTAGAGATCGACTAGCGGTTAACACAGATACGCAGTATTTT
CDR3: CSARDRLAVNTDTQYF

D: TRBD2
J: TRBJ2-7
V: TRBV7-9
size: -
DNA: TGTGCCAGCAGTATAACTAGCGGGACGACCTACGAGCAGTACTTC
CDR3: CASSITSGTTYEQYF

D: TRBD1
J: TRBJ1-1
V: TRBV19
size: medium-sized
DNA: TGTGCCAGTAGTAGGGGACAGGGTACTGCTGAAGCTTTCTTT
CDR3: CASSRGQGTAEAFF

D: -
J: TRBJ2-4
V: TRBV7-9
size: few
DNA: TGTGCCAGCAGCTTAGCAGGGAATCAGCAAAACATTCAGTACTTC
CDR3: CASSLAGNQQNIQYF

D: TRBD2
J: TRBJ2-7
V: TRBV20-1
size: -
DNA: TGCAGTGGTAATGAGCGGGGCTACTCCTACGAGCAGTACTTC
CDR3: CSGNERGYSYEQYF

D: -
J: TRBJ1-5
V: TRBV4-1
size: -
DNA: TGCGCCAGCAGCCAACTACCAGGACGTCTCGGTCAGCCCCAGCATTTT
CDR3: CASSQLPGRLGQPQHF

D: -
J: TRBJ1-2
V: TRBV5-1
size: -
DNA: TGCGCCAGCAGCCCCACGGGTGATGGCTACACCTTC
CDR3: CASSPTGDGYTF

D: TRBD2
J: TRBJ2-5
V: TRBV6-1
size: few
DNA: TGTGCCAGCAGCGAGCGGGGGACTAAGGAGACCCAGTACTTC
CDR3: CASSERGTKETQYF

D: -
J: TRBJ2-5
V: TRBV30
size: few
DNA: TGTGCCTGGAAGTCTCCAGGGCGGATAGGGGAGACCCAGTACTTC
CDR3: CAWKSPGRIGETQYF

D: -
J: TRBJ1-3
V: TRBV7-2
size: -
DNA: TGTGCCAGCAGCTTTAGGAGGGAAAACACCATATATTTT
CDR3: CASSFRRENTIYF

D: TRBD2
J: TRBJ2-1
V: TRBV7-8
size: -
DNA: TGTGCCAGCAGCCTAAGGACTAGCGGGACGTACAATGAGCAGTTCTTC
CDR3: CASSLRTSGTYNEQFF

D: TRBD1
J: TRBJ2-1
V: TRBV4-2
size: once
DNA: TGTGCCAGCAGCCAAGATCACAGGGGGCTCTACAATGAGCAGTTCTTC
CDR3: CASSQDHRGLYNEQFF

D: TRBD2
J: TRBJ2-7
V: TRBV5-4
size: -
DNA: TGTGCCAGCAGCTGGGGGCCTCCGGGACTAGCGGCCTACGAGCAGTACTTC
CDR3: CASSWGPPGLAAYEQYF

D: -
J: TRBJ1-2
V: TRBV29-1
size: -
DNA: TGCAGCGCCGGTCGGCCCACAGATGGCTACACCTTC
CDR3: CSAGRPTDGYTF

D: -
J: TRBJ2-7
V: TRBV4-2
size: -
DNA: TGTGCCAGCAGCCAAGAACTTCTAGCTCCCGAGCAGTACTTC
CDR3: CASSQELLAPEQYF

D: TRBD1
J: TRBJ1-5
V: TRBV2
size: -
DNA: TGTGCCAGCAGTGAACTGGGACAGGGCCAGCCCCAGCATTTT
CDR3: CASSELGQGQPQHF

D: -
J: TRBJ2-3
V: TRBV20-1
size: few
DNA: TGCAGTGCTCGACTTGGACCAGATACGCAGTATTTT
CDR3: CSARLGPDTQYF